This paragraph covers one T cell receptor (beta chain) sequence. Authors' methods: Estimated nucleated cell counts came from reference gene primer amplification. TCRdb keeps only in-frame clones here, not all; method: immunoSEQ multiplex PCR. V, J and clone size reflect that table, while D and trimming were determined from the DNA. Here the sample spans about 74,000 clones, about 88% being singletons. The CDR3 is made up of 14 amino acids. V lost 4 bases, J lost 5 bases, and 12 bases lay in between. Germline V gene data show CDR1 as SGHRS and CDR2 as YFSETQ. This record belongs to a study of blood T cell repertoires in COVID-19. Overall study context: There were acute and convalescent COVID-19 samples, and they came from the United States, Italy and Spain. The analysed material was cDNA or gDNA that came from T cells, B-cell-depleted T cells, or PBMCs.

The sequencing sample was made of peripheral blood. The TCR comes from a human donor in a cohort sampled during active COVID-19. The chain employs TRBV5-1 and TRBJ1-4; D perhaps matches TRBD1 (6 bases). CDR3 loop: CASSAAGTNEKLFF. DNA for the CDR3: TGCGCCAGCAGCGCGGCCGGGACAAATGAAAAACTGTTTTTT.